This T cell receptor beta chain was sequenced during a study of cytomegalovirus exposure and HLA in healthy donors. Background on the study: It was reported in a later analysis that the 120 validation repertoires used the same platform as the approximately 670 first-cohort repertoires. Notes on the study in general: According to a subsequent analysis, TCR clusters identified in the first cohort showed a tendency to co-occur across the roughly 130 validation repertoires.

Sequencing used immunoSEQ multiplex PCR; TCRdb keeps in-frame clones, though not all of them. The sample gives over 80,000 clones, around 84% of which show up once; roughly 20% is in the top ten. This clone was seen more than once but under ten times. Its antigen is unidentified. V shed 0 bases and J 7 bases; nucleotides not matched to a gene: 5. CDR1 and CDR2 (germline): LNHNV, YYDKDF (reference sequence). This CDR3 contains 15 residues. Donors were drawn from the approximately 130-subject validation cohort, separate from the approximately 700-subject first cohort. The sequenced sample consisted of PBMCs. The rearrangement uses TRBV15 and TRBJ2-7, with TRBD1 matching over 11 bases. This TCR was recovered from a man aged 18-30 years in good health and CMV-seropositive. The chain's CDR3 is CATSRDRDRGREQYF. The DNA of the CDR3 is TGTGCCACCAGCAGAGATCGGGACAGGGGGAGAGAGCAGTACTTC.